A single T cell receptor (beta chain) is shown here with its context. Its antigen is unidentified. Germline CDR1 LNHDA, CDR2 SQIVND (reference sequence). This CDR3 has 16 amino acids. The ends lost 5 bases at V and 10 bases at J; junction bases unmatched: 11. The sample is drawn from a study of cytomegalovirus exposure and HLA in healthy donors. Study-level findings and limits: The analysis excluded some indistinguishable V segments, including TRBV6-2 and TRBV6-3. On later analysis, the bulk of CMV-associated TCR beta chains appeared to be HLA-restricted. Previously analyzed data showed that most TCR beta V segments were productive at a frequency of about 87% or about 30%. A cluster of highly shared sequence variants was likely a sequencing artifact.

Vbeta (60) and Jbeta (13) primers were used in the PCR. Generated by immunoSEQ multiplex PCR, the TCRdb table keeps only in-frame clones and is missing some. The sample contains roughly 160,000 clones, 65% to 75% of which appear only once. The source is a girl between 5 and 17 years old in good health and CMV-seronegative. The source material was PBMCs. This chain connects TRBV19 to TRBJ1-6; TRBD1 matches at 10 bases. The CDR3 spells CASSSFGTGERSPLHF. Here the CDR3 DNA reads TGTGCCAGTAGTTCCTTTGGGACAGGGGAAAGATCACCCCTCCACTTT.